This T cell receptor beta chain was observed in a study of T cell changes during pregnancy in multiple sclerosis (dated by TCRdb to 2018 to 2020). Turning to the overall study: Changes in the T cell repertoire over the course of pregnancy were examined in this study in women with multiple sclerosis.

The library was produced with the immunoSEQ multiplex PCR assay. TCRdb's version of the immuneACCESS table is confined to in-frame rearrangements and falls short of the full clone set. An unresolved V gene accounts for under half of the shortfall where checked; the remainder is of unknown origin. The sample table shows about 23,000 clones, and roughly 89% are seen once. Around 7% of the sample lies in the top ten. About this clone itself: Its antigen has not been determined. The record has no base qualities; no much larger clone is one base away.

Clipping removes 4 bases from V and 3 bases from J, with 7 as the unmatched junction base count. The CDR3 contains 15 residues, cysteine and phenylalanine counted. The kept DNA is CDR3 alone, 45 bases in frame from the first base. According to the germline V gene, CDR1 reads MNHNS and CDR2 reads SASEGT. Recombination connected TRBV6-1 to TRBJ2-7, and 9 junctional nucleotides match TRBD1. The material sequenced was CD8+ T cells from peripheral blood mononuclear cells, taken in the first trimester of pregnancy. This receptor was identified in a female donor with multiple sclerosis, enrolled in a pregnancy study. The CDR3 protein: CASSGAGTGLYEQYF. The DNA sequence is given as TGTGCCAGCAGTGGGGCCGGGACAGGGCTCTACGAGCAGTACTTC.